This T cell receptor (beta chain) came from a study of T cell changes during pregnancy in multiple sclerosis. Trimming shortened V by 5 bases and J by 0 bases, and 12 bases separated the two germline ends. The V gene's germline CDR1 is SEHNR and CDR2 FQNEAQ (reference sequence). The CDR3 has 15 amino acids. Generated by immunoSEQ multiplex PCR, the TCRdb table keeps only in-frame clones and is missing some. The sample shows some 60,000 clones, roughly 90% of them seen only once. This chain uses TRBV7-9 with TRBJ2-3; TRBD2 might be the D (5 bases). The TCR comes from a female donor with multiple sclerosis, enrolled in a pregnancy study. The sequences come from peripheral blood, collected after pregnancy. The CDR3 DNA is TGTGCCAGCAGCCGTGGTACTAGTAGCACAGATACGCAGTATTTT. Protein: CASSRGTSSTDTQYF. Supplemented by reference TRBV7-9 and TRBJ2-3, the full variable domain reads DTGVSQNPRHKITKRGQNVTFRCDPISEHNRLYWYRQTLGQGPEFLTYFQNEAQLEKSRLLSDRFSAERPKGSFSTLEIQRTEQGDSAMYLCASSRGTSSTDTQYFGPGTRLTVL.